This T cell receptor beta chain emerged from a study of technical replicates of blood from several donors. V lost 1 base to trimming and J lost 0 bases, with 13 bases between them. The V gene's germline CDR1 is SGHVS and CDR2 FNYEAQ. The CDR3 loop spans 17 amino acids. The assay was immunoSEQ multiplex PCR, and TCRdb's table has in-frame clones only and misses some. Altogether over 80,000 clones are present, approximately 96% being singletons, with the ten largest covering about 0.38%. Sequenced material: T cells isolated from PBMCs. The chain recombines TRBV7-6 with TRBJ2-1; D is possibly TRBD1 (5 bases). The source of this sequence is a human donor in good health. The CDR3 sequence is CASSLGRQIYSYNEQFF. In DNA form, the CDR3 reads TGTGCCAGCAGCTTAGGAAGACAGATTTACTCCTACAATGAGCAGTTCTTC.